This T cell receptor beta chain was retrieved from a study of blood T cell repertoires in COVID-19. Study in general: COVID-19 samples, acute and convalescent, were from the United States, Italy and Spain.

Original methodology: Estimates of nucleated cell counts were drawn from the amplification of reference gene primers. Assay used: immunoSEQ multiplex PCR; TCRdb lists only in-frame clones, some missing. V, J and clone size were drawn from that table, and D and trimming were deduced from the DNA. The sample contains under 150,000 clones, just over 75% of which appear only once. This sequence originates from a human donor in a cohort sampled during active COVID-19. The sequencing sample was made of peripheral blood.

The CDR3 here is CASSLAAGGSYEQYF. The CDR3 DNA is TGTGCCAGCAGCTTAGCGGCAGGGGGGTCCTACGAGCAGTACTTC. The gene calls are TRBV7-6 and TRBJ2-7; D is possibly TRBD1 (7 bases). This CDR3 region has 15 residues. V was shortened by 0 bases and J by 1 base, with 10 bases between the two germline ends. Germline CDR1 SGHVS, CDR2 FNYEAQ. The variable domain in full, completed from reference TRBV7-6 and TRBJ2-7, reads GAGVSQSPRYKVTKRGQDVALRCDPISGHVSLYWYRQALGQGPEFLTYFNYEAQQDKSGLPNDRFSAERPEGSISTLTIQRTEQRDSAMYRCASSLAAGGSYEQYFGPGTRLTVT.